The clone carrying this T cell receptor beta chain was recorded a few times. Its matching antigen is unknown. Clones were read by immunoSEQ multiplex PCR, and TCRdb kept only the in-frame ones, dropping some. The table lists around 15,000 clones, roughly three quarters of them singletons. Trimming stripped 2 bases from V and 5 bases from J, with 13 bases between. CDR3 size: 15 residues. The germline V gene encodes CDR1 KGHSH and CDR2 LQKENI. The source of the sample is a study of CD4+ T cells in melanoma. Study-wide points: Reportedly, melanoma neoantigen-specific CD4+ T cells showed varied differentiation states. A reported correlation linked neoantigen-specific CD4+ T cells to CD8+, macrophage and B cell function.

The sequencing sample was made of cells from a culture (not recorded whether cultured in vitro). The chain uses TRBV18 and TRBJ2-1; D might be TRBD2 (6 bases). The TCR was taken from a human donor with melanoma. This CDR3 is CASSPGGNPNNEQFF. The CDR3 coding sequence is TGTGCCAGCTCACCAGGAGGGAATCCAAACAATGAGCAGTTCTTC.